This T cell receptor beta chain is drawn from a study of blood T cell repertoires in COVID-19. Study summary: The origin of the acute and convalescent COVID-19 samples was the United States, Italy and Spain.

Per the original methods: Amplifying reference gene primers gave estimates of nucleated cell counts. Repertoires were generated with immunoSEQ multiplex PCR, while TCRdb's copy carries only in-frame clones and drops some. Clone size and V and J calls were adopted from that table, with D and trimming inferred from the DNA. This table has about 59,000 clones, about four fifths appearing once. This clone has only a few counts. Trimming took 4 bases from V and 8 from J; bases not matched to a gene: 9. Germline V gene data show CDR1 as SGDLS and CDR2 as YYNGEE. This CDR3 has 15 residues. V gene TRBV9 combines with J gene TRBJ2-1, with 10 bases matching TRBD2. The receptor was derived from an elderly woman with acute or convalescent COVID-19. Sequencing was done on a sample of peripheral blood. Here the CDR3 reads CASSPGLAERDEQFF. CDR3 in DNA: TGTGCCAGCAGCCCCGGACTAGCGGAACGGGATGAGCAGTTCTTC.